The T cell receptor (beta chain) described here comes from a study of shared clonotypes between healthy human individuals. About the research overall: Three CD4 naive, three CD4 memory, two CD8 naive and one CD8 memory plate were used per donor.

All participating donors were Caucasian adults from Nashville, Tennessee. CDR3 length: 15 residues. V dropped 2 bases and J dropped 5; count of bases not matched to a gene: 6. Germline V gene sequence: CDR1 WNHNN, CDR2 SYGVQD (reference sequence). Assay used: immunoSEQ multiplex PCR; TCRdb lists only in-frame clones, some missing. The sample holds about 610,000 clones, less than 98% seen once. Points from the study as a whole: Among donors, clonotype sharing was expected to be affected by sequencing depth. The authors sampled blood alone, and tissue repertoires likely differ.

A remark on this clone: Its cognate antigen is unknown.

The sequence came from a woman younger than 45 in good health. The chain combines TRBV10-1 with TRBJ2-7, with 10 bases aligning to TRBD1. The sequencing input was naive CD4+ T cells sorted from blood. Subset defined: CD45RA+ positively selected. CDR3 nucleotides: TGCGCCAGCAGTGAGATTGGGACAGGGGAACACGAGCAGTACTTC. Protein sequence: CASSEIGTGEHEQYF.